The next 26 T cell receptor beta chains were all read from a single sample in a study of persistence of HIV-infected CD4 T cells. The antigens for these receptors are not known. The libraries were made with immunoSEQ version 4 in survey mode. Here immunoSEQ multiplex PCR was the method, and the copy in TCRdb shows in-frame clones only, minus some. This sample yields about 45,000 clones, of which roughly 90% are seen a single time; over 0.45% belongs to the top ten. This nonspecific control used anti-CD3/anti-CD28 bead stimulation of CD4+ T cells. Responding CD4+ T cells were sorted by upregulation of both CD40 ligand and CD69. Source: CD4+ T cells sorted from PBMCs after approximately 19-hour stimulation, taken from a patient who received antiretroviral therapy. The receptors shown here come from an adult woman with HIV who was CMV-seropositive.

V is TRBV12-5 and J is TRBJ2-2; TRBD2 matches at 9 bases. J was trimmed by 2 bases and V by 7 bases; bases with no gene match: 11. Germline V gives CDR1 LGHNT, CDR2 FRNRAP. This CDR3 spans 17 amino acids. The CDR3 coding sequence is TGTGCTAGTGCCCCCGGGGATAGCGGGGGCAACACCGGGGAGCTGTTTTTT. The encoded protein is CASAPGDSGGNTGELFF.

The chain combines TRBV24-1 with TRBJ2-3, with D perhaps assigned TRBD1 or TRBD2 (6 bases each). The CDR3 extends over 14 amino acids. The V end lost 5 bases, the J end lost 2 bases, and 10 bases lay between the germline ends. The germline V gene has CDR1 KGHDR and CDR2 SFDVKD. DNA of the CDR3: TGTGCCACCAGTGGGGGGGCGTACACAGATACGCAGTATTTT. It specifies CATSGGAYTDTQYF.

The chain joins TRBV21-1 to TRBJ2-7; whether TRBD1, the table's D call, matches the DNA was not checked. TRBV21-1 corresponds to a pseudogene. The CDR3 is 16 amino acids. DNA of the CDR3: TGTGCCAGCAGAAACTCCGGGACAGACGTTTCCTACGAGCAGTACGTC. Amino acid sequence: CASRNSGTDVSYEQYV.

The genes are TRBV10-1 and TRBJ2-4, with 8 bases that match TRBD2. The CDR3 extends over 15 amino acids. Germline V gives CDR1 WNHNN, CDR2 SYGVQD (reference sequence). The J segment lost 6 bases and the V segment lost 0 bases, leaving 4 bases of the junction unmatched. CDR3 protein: CASSESAGGRNIQYF. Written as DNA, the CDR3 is TGCGCCAGCAGTGAGTCGGCGGGGGGCAGAAACATTCAGTACTTC.

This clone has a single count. CDR3 DNA sequence: TGCACCAGCAGCCAAGGGCAGCTTAATGAAAAACTGTTTTTT. Translation: CTSSQGQLNEKLFF. This rearrangement joins TRBV1 to TRBJ1-4. TRBV1 has pseudogene status. The CDR3 sequence is 14 residues long.

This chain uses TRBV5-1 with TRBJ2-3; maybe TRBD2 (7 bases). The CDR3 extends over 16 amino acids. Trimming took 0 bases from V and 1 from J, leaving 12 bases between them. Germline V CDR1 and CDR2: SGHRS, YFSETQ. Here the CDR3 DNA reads TGCGCCAGCAGCTTGGCCGGGGGGCGAGGCACAGATACGCAGTATTTT. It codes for CASSLAGGRGTDTQYF.

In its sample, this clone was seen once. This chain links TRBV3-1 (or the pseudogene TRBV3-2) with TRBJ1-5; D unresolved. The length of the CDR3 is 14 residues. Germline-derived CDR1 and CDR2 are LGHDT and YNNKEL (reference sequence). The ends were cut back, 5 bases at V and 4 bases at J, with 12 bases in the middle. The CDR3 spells CASSSRRYNQPQHF. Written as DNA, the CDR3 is TGTGCCAGCAGCTCAAGACGGTATAATCAGCCCCAGCATTTT.

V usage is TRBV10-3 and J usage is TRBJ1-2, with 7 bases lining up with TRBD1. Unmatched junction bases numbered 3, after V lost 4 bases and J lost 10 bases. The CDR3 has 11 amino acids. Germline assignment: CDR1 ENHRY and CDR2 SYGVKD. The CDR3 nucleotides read TGTGCCATCAGTGGGACAGGTGACTACACCTTC. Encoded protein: CAISGTGDYTF.

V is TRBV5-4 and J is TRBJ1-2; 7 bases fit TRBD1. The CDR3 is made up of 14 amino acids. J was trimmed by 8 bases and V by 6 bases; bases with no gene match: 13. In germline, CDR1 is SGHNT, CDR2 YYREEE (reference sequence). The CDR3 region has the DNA TGTGCCAGCACCTTCGGACAGGCACCTTGGGGCTACACCTTC. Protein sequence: CASTFGQAPWGYTF.

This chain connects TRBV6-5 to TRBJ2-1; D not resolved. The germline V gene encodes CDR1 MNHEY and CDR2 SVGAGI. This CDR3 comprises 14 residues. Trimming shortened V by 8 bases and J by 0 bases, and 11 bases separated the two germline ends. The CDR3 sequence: CASGRALSYNEQFF. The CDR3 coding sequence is TGTGCCAGCGGCCGGGCTCTCTCCTACAATGAGCAGTTCTTC.

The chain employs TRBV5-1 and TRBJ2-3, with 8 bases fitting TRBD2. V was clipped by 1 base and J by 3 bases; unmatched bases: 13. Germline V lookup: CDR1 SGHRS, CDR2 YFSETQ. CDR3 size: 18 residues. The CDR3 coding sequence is TGCGCCAGCAGCTTGTATTTAGCGGGGACTACGGGGACAGATACGCAGTATTTT. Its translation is CASSLYLAGTTGTDTQYF. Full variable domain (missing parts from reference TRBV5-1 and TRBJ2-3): KAGVTQTPRYLIKTRGQQVTLSCSPISGHRSVSWYQQTPGQGLQFLFEYFSETQRNKGNFPGRFSGRQFSNSRSEMNVSTLELGDSALYLCASSLYLAGTTGTDTQYFGPGTRLTVL.

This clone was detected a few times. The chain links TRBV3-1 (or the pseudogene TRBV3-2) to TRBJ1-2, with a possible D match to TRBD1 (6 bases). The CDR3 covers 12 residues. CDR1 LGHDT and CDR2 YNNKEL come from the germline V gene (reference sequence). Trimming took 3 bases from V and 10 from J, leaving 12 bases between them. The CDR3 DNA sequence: TGTGCCAGCAGCCAGGTTCAGGGACACTACACCTTC. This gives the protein CASSQVQGHYTF.

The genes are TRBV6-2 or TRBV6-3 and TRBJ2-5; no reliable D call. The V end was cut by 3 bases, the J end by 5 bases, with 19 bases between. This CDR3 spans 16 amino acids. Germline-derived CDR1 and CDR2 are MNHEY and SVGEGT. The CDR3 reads CASSYPVGFVEETQYF. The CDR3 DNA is TGTGCCAGCAGTTATCCCGTGGGGTTCGTGGAGGAGACCCAGTACTTC.

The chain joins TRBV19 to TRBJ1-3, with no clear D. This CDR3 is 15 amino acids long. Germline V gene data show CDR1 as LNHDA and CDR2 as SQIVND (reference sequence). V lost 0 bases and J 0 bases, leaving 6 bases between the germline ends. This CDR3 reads CASSIDSLSGNTIYF. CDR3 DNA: TGTGCCAGTAGTATAGACAGCCTCTCTGGAAACACCATATATTTT. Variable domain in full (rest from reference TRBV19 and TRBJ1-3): DGGITQSPKYLFRKEGQNVTLSCEQNLNHDAMYWYRQDPGQGLRLIYYSQIVNDFQKGDIAEGYSVSREKKESFPLTVTSAQKNPTAFYLCASSIDSLSGNTIYFGEGSWLTVV.

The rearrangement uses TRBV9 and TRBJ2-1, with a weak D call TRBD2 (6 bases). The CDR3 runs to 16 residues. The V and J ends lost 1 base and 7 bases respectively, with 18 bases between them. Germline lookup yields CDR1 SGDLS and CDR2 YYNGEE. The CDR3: CASSVTVGTGLNEQFF. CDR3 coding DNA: TGTGCCAGCAGCGTAACGGTTGGAACAGGACTAAATGAGCAGTTCTTC.

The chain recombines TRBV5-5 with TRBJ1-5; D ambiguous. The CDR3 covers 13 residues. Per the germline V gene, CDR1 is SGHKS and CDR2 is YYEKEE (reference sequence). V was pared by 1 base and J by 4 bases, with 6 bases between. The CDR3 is CASSLSHNQPQHF. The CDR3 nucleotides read TGTGCCAGCAGCTTGTCCCATAATCAGCCCCAGCATTTT.

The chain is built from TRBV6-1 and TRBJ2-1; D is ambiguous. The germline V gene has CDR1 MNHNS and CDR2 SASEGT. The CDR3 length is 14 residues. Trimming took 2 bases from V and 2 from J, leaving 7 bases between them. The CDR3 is CASSESEAYNEQFF. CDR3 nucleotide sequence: TGTGCCAGCAGTGAATCCGAGGCCTACAATGAGCAGTTCTTC.

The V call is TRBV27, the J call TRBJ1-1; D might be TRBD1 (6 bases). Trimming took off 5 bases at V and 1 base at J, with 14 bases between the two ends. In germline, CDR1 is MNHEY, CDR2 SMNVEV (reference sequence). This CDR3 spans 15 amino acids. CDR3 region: CASSPRTAANTEAFF. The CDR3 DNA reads TGTGCCAGCAGTCCGAGGACAGCCGCGAACACTGAAGCTTTCTTT.

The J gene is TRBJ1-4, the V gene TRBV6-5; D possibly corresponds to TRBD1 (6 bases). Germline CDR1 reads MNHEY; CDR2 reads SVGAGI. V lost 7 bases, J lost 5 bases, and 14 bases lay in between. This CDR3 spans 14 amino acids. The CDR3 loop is CASTKGQHNEKLFF. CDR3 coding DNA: TGTGCCAGCACGAAAGGACAGCACAATGAAAAACTGTTTTTT.

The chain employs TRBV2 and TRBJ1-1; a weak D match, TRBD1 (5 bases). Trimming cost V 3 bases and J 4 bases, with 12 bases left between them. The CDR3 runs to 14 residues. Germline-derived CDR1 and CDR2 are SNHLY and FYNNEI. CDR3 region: CASSDLRDSTEAFF. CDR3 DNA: TGTGCCAGCAGTGACCTCAGGGATAGCACTGAAGCTTTCTTT. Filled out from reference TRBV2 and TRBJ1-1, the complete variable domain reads EPEVTQTPSHQVTQMGQEVILRCVPISNHLYFYWYRQILGQKVEFLVSFYNNEISEKSEIFDDQFSVERPDGSNFTLKIRSTKLEDSAMYFCASSDLRDSTEAFFGQGTRLTVV.

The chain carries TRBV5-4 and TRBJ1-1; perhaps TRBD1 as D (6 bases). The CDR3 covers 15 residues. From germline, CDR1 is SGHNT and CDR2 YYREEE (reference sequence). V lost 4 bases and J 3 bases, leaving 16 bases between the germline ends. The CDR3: CASSQGGGQDTEAFF. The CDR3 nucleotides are TGTGCCAGCAGCCAAGGGGGGGGGCAGGACACTGAAGCTTTCTTT.

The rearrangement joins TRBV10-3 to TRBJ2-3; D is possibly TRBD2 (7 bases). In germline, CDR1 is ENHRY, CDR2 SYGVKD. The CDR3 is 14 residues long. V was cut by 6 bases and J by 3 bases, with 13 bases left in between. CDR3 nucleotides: TGTGCCATCAGAGGGGGGGCCGGAACAGATACGCAGTATTTT. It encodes CAIRGGAGTDTQYF.

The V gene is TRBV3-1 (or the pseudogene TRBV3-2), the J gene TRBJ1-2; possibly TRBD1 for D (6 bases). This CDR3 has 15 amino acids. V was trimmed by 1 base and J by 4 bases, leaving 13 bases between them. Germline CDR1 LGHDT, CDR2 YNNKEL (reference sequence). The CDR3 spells CASSQGSQQGYGYTF. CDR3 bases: TGTGCCAGCAGCCAAGGATCGCAACAGGGCTATGGCTACACCTTC.

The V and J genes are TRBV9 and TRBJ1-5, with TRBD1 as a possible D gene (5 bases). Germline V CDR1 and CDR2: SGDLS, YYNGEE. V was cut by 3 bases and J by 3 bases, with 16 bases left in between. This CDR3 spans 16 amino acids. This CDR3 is CASSGRGRGTNQPQHF. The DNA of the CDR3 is TGTGCCAGCAGCGGGAGGGGACGCGGGACCAATCAGCCCCAGCATTTT.

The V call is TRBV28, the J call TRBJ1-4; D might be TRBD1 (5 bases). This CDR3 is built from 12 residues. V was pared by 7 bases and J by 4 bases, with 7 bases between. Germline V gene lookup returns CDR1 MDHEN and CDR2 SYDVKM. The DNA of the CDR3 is TGTGCCAGCACCAGGGTTAATGAAAAACTGTTTTTT. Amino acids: CASTRVNEKLFF.

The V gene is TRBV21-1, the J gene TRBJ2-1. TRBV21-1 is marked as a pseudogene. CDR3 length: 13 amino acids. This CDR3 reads CASITGGDNEQFF. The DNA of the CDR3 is TGTGCCAGCATCACCGGGGGCGACAATGAGCAGTTCTTC.